This T cell receptor (beta chain) was recorded in a study of identical twins. Germline assignment: CDR1 SGHRS and CDR2 YFSETQ. The CDR3 length is 13 residues. Deletions cut 5 bases from V and 3 bases from J, with 9 bases between. TCRdb reprocessed the 5' RACE reads via MiXCR and lists one record per CDR3 protein. The table includes approximately 530,000 distinct CDR3 sequences, approximately 20% detected once. This clonotype showed up just a few times. The same sample was also studied in work on yellow fever vaccine responses in identical twins.

This receptor was taken from a woman aged 18-29 years in good health. Sequenced sample: CD4+ T cells sorted from blood. The chain combines TRBV5-1 with TRBJ1-3; D perhaps matches TRBD1 (5 bases). This CDR3 is CASRQGDGNTIYF. Here the CDR3 DNA reads TGCGCCAGCAGGCAGGGAGATGGAAACACCATATATTTT.